The clone carrying this T cell receptor (beta chain) appeared a few times. As yet, its antigen is unknown. The treatment is: approximately 9-day PBMC culture with coronavirus spike peptide pools or control peptides (ViraFEST assay). ViraFEST relied on peptide pools to expand antigen-specific T cells; the TCRs were sequenced afterward. Culture conditions combined a few million PBMCs per well with 9.5 to 10 IU/ml IL-2 and 9 to 10 ug/ml peptide pools. The sample is drawn from a study of vaccination and CD4 T cells after COVID-19. Study background: The stimulating agents, overlapping spike peptides, came from SARS-CoV-2, HCoV-NL63, HCoV-OC43 and HCoV-229E. Study observations and caveats: Researchers looked at relatively few convalescent patients and had no early post-infection timepoints.

The Oncomine TCR Beta short-read assay generated sequence data from the DNA of cultured CD4+ T cells. TCRdb used MiXCR to reprocess the PCR reads, holding one entry per CDR3 protein. The sample has 21,000 or so distinct CDR3 sequences, roughly 52% seen once. The CDR3 has 12 residues. Germline assignment: CDR1 SNHLY and CDR2 FYNNEI. V gave up 11 bases and J gave up 8 bases, with 15 bases separating them. The sequenced sample consisted of CD4+ T cells from blood, cultured in vitro. The chain combines TRBV2 with TRBJ1-4; D is possibly TRBD1 (5 bases). The sequence was collected from a human donor who had recovered from COVID-19. The CDR3 sequence: CAGGLTREKLFF. For the CDR3, the DNA is TGTGCCGGGGGACTCACAAGGGAAAAACTGTTTTTT.